The source of this T cell receptor (beta chain) is a study of shared clonotypes between healthy human individuals. This clone was counted only a few times. Its antigen is unknown. Study results and limitations: Approximately 4.5% was the fraction of naive CD4 clonotypes found shared across four donors.

The study enrolled healthy HIV-negative adults without recent acute infections or vaccinations as donors. Clones were read by immunoSEQ multiplex PCR, and TCRdb kept only the in-frame ones, dropping some. This table holds 600,000 to 700,000 clones, around three quarters found once. Germline V gene sequence: CDR1 MDHEN, CDR2 SYDVKM. The germline V and J ends were trimmed by 5 bases and 7 bases, with 9 bases remaining between them. The CDR3 has 11 amino acids. The TCR was taken from a woman in her twenties or thirties in good health. V usage is TRBV28 and J usage is TRBJ2-7; D is uncertain. The source material was memory CD4+ T cells sorted from blood. Indicated subset: CD45RA-negative fraction. The chain's CDR3 is CASSGTYEQYF. In nucleotides, the CDR3 is TGTGCCAGCAGTGGCACGTATGAGCAGTACTTC.